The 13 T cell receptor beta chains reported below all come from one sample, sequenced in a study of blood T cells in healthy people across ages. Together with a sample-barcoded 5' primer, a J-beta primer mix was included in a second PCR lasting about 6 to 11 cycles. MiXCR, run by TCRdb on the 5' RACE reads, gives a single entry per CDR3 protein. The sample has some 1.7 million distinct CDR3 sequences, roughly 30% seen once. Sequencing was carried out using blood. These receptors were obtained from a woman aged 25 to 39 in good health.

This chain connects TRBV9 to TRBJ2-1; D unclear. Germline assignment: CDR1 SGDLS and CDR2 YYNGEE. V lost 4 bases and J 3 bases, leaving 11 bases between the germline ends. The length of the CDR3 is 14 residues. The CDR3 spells CASSLVGNYNEQFF. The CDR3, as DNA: TGTGCCAGCAGCTTGGTAGGGAACTACAATGAGCAGTTCTTC.

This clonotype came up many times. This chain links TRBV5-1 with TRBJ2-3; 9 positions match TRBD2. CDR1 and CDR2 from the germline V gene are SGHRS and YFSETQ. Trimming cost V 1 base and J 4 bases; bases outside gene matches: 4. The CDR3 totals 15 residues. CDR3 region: CASSLSSGGSDTQYF. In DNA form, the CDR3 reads TGCGCCAGCAGCTTGTCCAGCGGGGGGTCAGATACGCAGTATTTT.

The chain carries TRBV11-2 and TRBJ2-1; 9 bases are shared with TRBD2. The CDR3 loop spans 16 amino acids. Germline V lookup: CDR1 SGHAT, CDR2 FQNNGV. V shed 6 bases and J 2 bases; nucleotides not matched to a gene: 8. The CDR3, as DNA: TGTGCCAGCAGTTTCACCGGGACTAGCCCCTACAATGAGCAGTTCTTC. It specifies CASSFTGTSPYNEQFF.

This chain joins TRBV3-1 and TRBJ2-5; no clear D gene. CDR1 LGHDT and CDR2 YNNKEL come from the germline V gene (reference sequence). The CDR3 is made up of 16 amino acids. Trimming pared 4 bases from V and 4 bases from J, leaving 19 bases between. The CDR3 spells CASSLRLTAFGETQYF. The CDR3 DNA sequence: TGTGCCAGCAGCCTTAGACTCACCGCTTTCGGAGAGACCCAGTACTTC.

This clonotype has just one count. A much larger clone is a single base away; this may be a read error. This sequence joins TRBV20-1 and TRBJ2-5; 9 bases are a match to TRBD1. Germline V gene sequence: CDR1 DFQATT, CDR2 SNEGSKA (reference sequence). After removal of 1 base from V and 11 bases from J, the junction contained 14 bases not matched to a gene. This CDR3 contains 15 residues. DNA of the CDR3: TGCAGTGCTAGAGCCCGGGACAGGGAAGTCAATGAGCAGTACTTC. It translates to CSARARDREVNEQYF.

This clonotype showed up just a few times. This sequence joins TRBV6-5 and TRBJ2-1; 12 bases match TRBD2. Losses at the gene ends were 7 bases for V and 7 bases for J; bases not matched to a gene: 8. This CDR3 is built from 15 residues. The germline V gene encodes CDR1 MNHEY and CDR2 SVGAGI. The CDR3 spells CASTQTSGRRNEQFF. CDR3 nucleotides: TGTGCCAGCACCCAGACTAGCGGGAGAAGAAATGAGCAGTTCTTC.

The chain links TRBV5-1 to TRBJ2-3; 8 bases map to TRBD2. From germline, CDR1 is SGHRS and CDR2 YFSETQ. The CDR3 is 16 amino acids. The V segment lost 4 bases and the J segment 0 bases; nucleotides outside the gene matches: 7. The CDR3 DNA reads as TGCGCCAGCAGCCCGGGACTAGGGGTTAGCACAGATACGCAGTATTTT. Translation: CASSPGLGVSTDTQYF.

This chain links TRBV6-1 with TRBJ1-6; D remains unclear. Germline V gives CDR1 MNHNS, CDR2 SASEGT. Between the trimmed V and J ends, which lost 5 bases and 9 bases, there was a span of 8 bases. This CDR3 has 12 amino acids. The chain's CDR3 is CASSPFGSPLHF. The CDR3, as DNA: TGTGCCAGCAGTCCGTTCGGTTCACCCCTCCACTTT.

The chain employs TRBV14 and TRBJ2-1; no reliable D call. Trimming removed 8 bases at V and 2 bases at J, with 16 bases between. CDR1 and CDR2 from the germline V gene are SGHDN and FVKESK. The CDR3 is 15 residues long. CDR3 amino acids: CASPGRSQTYNEQFF. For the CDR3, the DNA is TGTGCCAGCCCAGGCAGGAGCCAAACCTACAATGAGCAGTTCTTC.

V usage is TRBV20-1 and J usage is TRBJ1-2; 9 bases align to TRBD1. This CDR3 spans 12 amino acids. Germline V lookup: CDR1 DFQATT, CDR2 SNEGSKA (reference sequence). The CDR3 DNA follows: TGCAGCGCCCCGACAGGGGGCTATGGCTACACCTTC. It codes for CSAPTGGYGYTF.

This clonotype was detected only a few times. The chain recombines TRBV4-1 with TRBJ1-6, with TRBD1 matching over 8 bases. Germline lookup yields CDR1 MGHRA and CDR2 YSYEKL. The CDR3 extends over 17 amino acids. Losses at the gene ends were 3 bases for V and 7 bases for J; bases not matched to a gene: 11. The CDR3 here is CASSHRRGTGENSPLHF. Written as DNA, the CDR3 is TGCGCCAGCAGCCACCGGAGGGGGACAGGTGAGAATTCACCCCTCCACTTT.

The CDR3 region has the DNA TGTGCCAGCAGCTTAGCGCCGGGACTAGACTACAATGAGCAGTTCTTC. Protein: CASSLAPGLDYNEQFF. V is TRBV7-2 and J is TRBJ2-1, with TRBD2 matching over 8 bases. The CDR3 is made up of 16 amino acids. V lost 0 bases to trimming and J lost 3 bases; unmatched junction nucleotides: 4. CDR1 SGHTA and CDR2 FQGNSA come from the germline V gene.

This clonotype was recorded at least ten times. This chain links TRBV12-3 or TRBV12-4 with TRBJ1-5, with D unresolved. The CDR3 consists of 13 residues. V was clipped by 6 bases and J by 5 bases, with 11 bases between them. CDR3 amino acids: CASSLTADQPQHF. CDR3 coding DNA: TGTGCCAGCAGCTTAACGGCCGATCAGCCCCAGCATTTT.